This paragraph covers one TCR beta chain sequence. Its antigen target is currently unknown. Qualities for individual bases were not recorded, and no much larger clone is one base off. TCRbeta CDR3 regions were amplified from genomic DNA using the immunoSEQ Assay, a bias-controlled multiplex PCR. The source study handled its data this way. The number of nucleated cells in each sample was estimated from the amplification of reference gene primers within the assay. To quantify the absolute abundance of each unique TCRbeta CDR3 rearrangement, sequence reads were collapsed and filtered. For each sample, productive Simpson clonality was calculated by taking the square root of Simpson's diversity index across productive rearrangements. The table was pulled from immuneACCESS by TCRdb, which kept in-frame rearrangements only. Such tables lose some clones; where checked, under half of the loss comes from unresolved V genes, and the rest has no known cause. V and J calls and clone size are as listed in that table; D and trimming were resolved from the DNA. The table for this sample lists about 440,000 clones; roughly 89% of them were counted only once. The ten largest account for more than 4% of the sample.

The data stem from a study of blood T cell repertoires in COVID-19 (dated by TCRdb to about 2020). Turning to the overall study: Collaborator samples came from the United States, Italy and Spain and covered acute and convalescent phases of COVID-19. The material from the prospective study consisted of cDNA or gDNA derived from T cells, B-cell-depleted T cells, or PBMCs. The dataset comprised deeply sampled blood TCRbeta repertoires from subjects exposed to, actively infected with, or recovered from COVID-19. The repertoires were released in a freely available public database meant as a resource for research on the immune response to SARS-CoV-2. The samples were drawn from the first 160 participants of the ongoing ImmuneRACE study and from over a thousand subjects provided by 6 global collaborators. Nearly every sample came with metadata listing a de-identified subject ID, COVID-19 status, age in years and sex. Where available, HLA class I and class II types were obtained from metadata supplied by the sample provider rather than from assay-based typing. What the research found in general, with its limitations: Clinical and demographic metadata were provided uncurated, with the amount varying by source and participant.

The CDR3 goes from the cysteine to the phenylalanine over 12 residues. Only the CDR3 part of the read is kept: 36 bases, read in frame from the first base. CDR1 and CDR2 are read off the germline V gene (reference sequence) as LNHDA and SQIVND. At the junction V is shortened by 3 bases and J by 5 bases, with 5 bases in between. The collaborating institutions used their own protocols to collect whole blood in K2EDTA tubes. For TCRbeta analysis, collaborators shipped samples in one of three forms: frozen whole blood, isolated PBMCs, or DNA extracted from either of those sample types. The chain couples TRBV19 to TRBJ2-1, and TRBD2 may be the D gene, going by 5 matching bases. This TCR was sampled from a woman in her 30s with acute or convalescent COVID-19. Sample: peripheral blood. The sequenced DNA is TGTGCCAGTAGTATGGGAGACAATGAGCAGTTCTTC. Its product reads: CASSMGDNEQFF.